These 26 T cell receptor beta chains were sequenced from one sample in a study of cytomegalovirus exposure and HLA in healthy donors. 60 Vbeta and 13 Jbeta primers were used in PCR. Using immunoSEQ multiplex PCR, the repertoire was profiled, and TCRdb retains in-frame clones only, with some absent. The sample lists over 150,000 clones; 70% to 90% were seen once. Sequencing input: PBMCs. These receptors were taken from a woman aged 30 to 39 in good health and CMV-seropositive.

This chain connects TRBV30 to TRBJ1-1; D is ambiguous. Germline V lookup: CDR1 GTSNPN, CDR2 SVGIG (reference sequence). With 4 bases removed from V and 9 bases from J, the gap between germline ends came to 18 bases. The CDR3 is made up of 13 amino acids. CDR3 bases: TGTGCCTGGATGGTTCGGGGTCCGGGGAAAGCTTTCTTT. Translated: CAWMVRGPGKAFF.

In DNA form, the CDR3 reads TGTGCCAGCAGCCAACGGGGGGCAGATACGCAGTATTTT. It specifies CASSQRGADTQYF. This sequence joins TRBV14 and TRBJ2-3; 7 nucleotides align to TRBD2. Germline V lookup: CDR1 SGHDN, CDR2 FVKESK. The V gene end was trimmed by 2 bases and the J gene end by 4 bases; junction bases not matched to a gene: 0. This CDR3 has 13 residues.

This rearrangement joins TRBV4-3 to TRBJ1-2; D may be TRBD1 (5 bases). The V end lost 1 base, the J end lost 2 bases, and 11 bases lay between the germline ends. The CDR3 has 15 amino acids. Germline-derived CDR1 and CDR2 are LGHNA and YSLEER. CDR3 DNA: TGCGCCAGCAGCCAAGGGGAGGGGCCGAACTATGGCTACACCTTC. Translating gives CASSQGEGPNYGYTF.

This clone has more than one count but fewer than ten. The chain employs TRBV15 and TRBJ1-2; D is ambiguous. The CDR3 length is 14 residues. Germline assignment: CDR1 LNHNV and CDR2 YYDKDF (reference sequence). V lost 3 bases, J lost 6 bases, and 14 bases lay in between. The CDR3 sequence: CATSSPRLINGYTF. The CDR3 nucleotides are TGTGCCACCAGCAGCCCGAGGCTCATCAATGGCTACACCTTC.

DNA for the CDR3: TGTGCCAGCAGCTTGGGCGCCGGGACTAACATACAAGAGACCCAGTACTTC. The encoded protein is CASSLGAGTNIQETQYF. The V gene is TRBV5-4, the J gene TRBJ2-5, with 7 positions matching TRBD2. CDR3 length: 17 amino acids. Germline loops: CDR1 SGHNT, CDR2 YYREEE (reference sequence). With 0 bases clipped from V and 2 bases from J, the junction kept 10 bases outside the gene matches.

The rearrangement links TRBV27 to TRBJ1-2, with 8 bases that match TRBD1. The CDR3 extends over 15 amino acids. The V gene end was trimmed by 5 bases and the J gene end by 4 bases; junction bases not matched to a gene: 9. The germline gives CDR1 MNHEY, CDR2 SMNVEV (reference sequence). The CDR3 DNA is TGTGCCAGCAGTCCGGACAGGGTCTTATCCTATGGCTACACCTTC. It yields the protein CASSPDRVLSYGYTF.

J is TRBJ2-5 and V is TRBV12-5; the match to TRBD2 covers 11 bases. Germline V gene data show CDR1 as LGHNT and CDR2 as FRNRAP. The CDR3 is 17 residues long. V lost 7 bases, J lost 3 bases, and 13 bases stayed unmatched. CDR3 nucleotide sequence: TGTGCTAGTGCCAGACCTGTACTAGCGGGGGCAAAAGAGACCCAGTACTTC. It encodes CASARPVLAGAKETQYF.

This chain joins TRBV18 and TRBJ1-2, with 7 nucleotides matching TRBD1. The germline gives CDR1 KGHSH, CDR2 LQKENI. CDR3 length: 14 amino acids. Unmatched junction bases numbered 5, after V lost 3 bases and J lost 4 bases. In DNA, the CDR3 is TGTGCCAGCTCACCCAGGGACAGTCCCTATGGCTACACCTTC. It is translated as CASSPRDSPYGYTF.

This chain connects TRBV30 to TRBJ1-1; 8 bases are a match to TRBD1. CDR3 length: 11 amino acids. With 3 bases clipped from V and 8 bases from J, the junction kept 2 bases outside the gene matches. Germline V gene data show CDR1 as GTSNPN and CDR2 as SVGIG (reference sequence). The DNA for the CDR3 is TGTGCCTGGAGGAGGGACAGGGAAGCTTTCTTT. Its translation: CAWRRDREAFF. Full variable domain (outside the CDR3, taken from reference TRBV30 and TRBJ1-1): SQTIHQWPATLVQPVGSPLSLECTVEGTSNPNLYWYRQAAGRGLQLLFYSVGIGQISSEVPQNLSASRPQDRQFILSSKKLLLSDSGFYLCAWRRDREAFFGQGTRLTVV.

The chain joins TRBV6-5 to TRBJ1-5; tentative D call: TRBD1 (5 bases). Trimming stripped 8 bases from V and 1 base from J, with 12 bases between. This CDR3 comprises 14 residues. The germline V gene encodes CDR1 MNHEY and CDR2 SVGAGI. The CDR3, as DNA: TGTGCCAGCGCCAGGGTACGGAGCAATCAGCCCCAGCATTTT. Translation: CASARVRSNQPQHF.

Points on this clone: Mismatch with germline at one junction end may stem from a read error. The chain has TRBV2 and TRBJ2-5; possible D gene TRBD2, 5 bases. The CDR3 length is 11 residues. CDR1 is SNHLY, CDR2 FYNNEI, per germline. The CDR3 nucleotides are TGCCGGGGATGGTACCAAGAGACCCAGTACTTC. Its translation: CRGWYQETQYF.

CDR3 DNA: TGTGCCAGCAGTCTGTCTCATTCCGTTAGGACCCAGTACTTC. It encodes CASSLSHSVRTQYF. This sequence joins TRBV6-1 and TRBJ2-5, with no clear D. V was clipped by 5 bases and J by 7 bases, with 17 bases between them. The CDR3 extends over 14 amino acids. Per germline, CDR1 MNHNS and CDR2 SASEGT.

The V and J genes are TRBV4-1 and TRBJ2-5; 13 nucleotides match TRBD2. The better agreement between TRBJ2-7 and the DNA end casts doubt on the J call. This CDR3 has 17 amino acids. Germline CDR1 and CDR2: MGHRA and YSYEKL. CDR3 loop: CASSLRTSGGASYEQYF. CDR3 sequence (DNA): TGCGCCAGCAGCCTTCGGACTAGCGGGGGAGCTTCCTACGAGCAGTACTTC.

V and J are TRBV6-1 and TRBJ1-5; 7 bases align to TRBD1. Germline values: CDR1 MNHNS, CDR2 SASEGT. Germline trimming cut 5 bases from V and 10 bases from J; bases unmatched to any gene: 8. This CDR3 is built from 13 residues. The DNA of the CDR3 is TGTGCCAGCAGTACAGGGGTTGATCGTCCCCAGCATTTT. It is translated as CASSTGVDRPQHF.

The chain links TRBV30 to TRBJ2-1, with 9 bases that match TRBD1. V trimming: 5 bases; J trimming: 5 bases; junction bases outside the gene matches: 7. The germline V gene encodes CDR1 GTSNPN and CDR2 SVGIG (reference sequence). The CDR3 contains 14 residues. The DNA for the CDR3 is TGTGCCTGGGGACAGGGGACAACCCACAATGAGCAGTTCTTC. As protein: CAWGQGTTHNEQFF.

The V call is TRBV21-1, the J call TRBJ1-5; TRBD1, the table's D call, lacks a check against the DNA. TRBV21-1 is annotated as a pseudogene. CDR3 length: 20 residues. CDR3 in DNA: TGTGCCAGCAGCAAACCTCTCTACCGGGACAGGCGACAACGGAATCAGCCCCAGCATTTT. This encodes CASSKPLYRDRRQRNQPQHF.

This sequence joins TRBV4-2 and TRBJ1-5; 7 positions agree with TRBD1. V gave up 1 base and J gave up 3 bases; unmatched junction bases: 6. In germline, CDR1 is LGHNA, CDR2 YNFKEQ. CDR3 size: 16 residues. CDR3 sequence (DNA): TGTGCCAGCAGCCAAGGGGCAGGGGGGAACAATCAGCCCCAGCATTTT. It translates to CASSQGAGGNNQPQHF.

The chain combines TRBV7-3 with TRBJ2-1; 9 bases fit TRBD2. The trim removed 2 bases at V and 6 bases at J, leaving 5 bases unmatched. The CDR3 runs to 15 residues. Per germline, CDR1 SGHTA and CDR2 FQGTGA. The chain's CDR3 is CASSLGAGGLNEQFF. DNA of the CDR3: TGTGCCAGCAGCTTAGGGGCGGGGGGGCTCAATGAGCAGTTCTTC.

The genes are TRBV12-5 and TRBJ2-1; tentative D call: TRBD1 (6 bases). Germline lookup yields CDR1 LGHNT and CDR2 FRNRAP. V shed 3 bases and J shed 2 bases, with 14 bases lying between them. The CDR3 length is 16 residues. CDR3 sequence (DNA): TGTGCTAGTGGTTTCTCTAACAGGGCCCCCTACAATGAGCAGTTCTTC. This sequence encodes CASGFSNRAPYNEQFF. Full variable domain (outside the CDR3, taken from reference TRBV12-5 and TRBJ2-1): DARVTQTPRHKVTEMGQEVTMRCQPILGHNTVFWYRQTMMQGLELLAYFRNRAPLDDSGMPKDRFSAEMPDATLATLKIQPSEPRDSAVYFCASGFSNRAPYNEQFFGPGTRLTVL.

This clone was recorded only once. J is TRBJ1-6 and V is TRBV7-2; TRBD1 might be the D (6 bases). Per the germline V gene, CDR1 is SGHTA and CDR2 is FQGNSA. CDR3 size: 15 residues. V shed 2 bases and J shed 10 bases, with 15 bases lying between them. CDR3 amino acids: CASSLRGRGTSPLHF. CDR3 nucleotides: TGTGCCAGCAGCTTAAGGGGCAGGGGAACGTCACCCCTCCACTTT. Variable domain in full (rest from reference TRBV7-2 and TRBJ1-6): GAGVSQSPSNKVTEKGKDVELRCDPISGHTALYWYRQSLGQGLEFLIYFQGNSAPDKSGLPSDRFSAERTGGSVSTLTIQRTQQEDSAVYLCASSLRGRGTSPLHFGNGTRLTVT.

The CDR3 sequence is CASSPRPRDRGRREKLFF. The CDR3 DNA reads as TGTGCCAGCAGCCCCCGGCCCCGGGACAGGGGGCGCCGGGAAAAACTGTTTTTT. The chain joins TRBV7-4 to TRBJ1-4; 12 nucleotides agree with TRBD1. V lost 5 bases to trimming and J lost 8 bases; unmatched junction nucleotides: 15. Germline CDR1 is SGHVT and CDR2 is SQSDAQ. The CDR3 length is 18 residues.

This sequence joins TRBV11-2 and TRBJ2-5, with TRBD2 matching 7 bases. Germline values: CDR1 SGHAT, CDR2 FQNNGV. The trim removed 4 bases at V and 5 bases at J, leaving 10 bases unmatched. The CDR3 is 15 amino acids. The CDR3 region has the DNA TGTGCCAGCAGCTCGGGGGGTGTCCGCGGTGAGACCCAGTACTTC. Translated: CASSSGGVRGETQYF.

This chain uses TRBV30 with TRBJ1-2; D is possibly TRBD1 (6 bases). V lost 7 bases and J lost 3, with 12 bases in between. CDR1 GTSNPN and CDR2 SVGIG come from the germline V gene (reference sequence). The CDR3 covers 12 residues. This chain's CDR3 is CASTKGDYGYTF. The CDR3 DNA reads TGTGCCTCGACGAAGGGGGACTATGGCTACACCTTC.

The chain combines TRBV5-6 with TRBJ2-5; 7 bases match TRBD1. The CDR3 is 14 residues long. Germline V CDR1 and CDR2: SGHDT, YYEEEE. The junction had 5 bases not matched to a gene; V was cut back by 1 base and J by 5 bases. CDR3 protein: CASSLSRGLETQYF. The CDR3 DNA sequence: TGTGCCAGCAGCTTGTCGAGGGGGCTTGAGACCCAGTACTTC.

The chain links TRBV9 to TRBJ1-5, with 7 bases matching TRBD1. Germline CDR1 and CDR2: SGDLS and YYNGEE. J lost 7 bases, V lost 3 bases, and 7 bases had no gene match. CDR3 length: 14 residues. CDR3 sequence: CASSATGTVQPQHF. The CDR3 nucleotides are TGTGCCAGCAGCGCAACCGGGACAGTCCAGCCCCAGCATTTT.

This sequence joins TRBV4-1 and TRBJ1-5; TRBD1 matches at 9 bases. Per the germline V gene, CDR1 is MGHRA and CDR2 is YSYEKL. Trimming removed 2 bases from V and 6 bases from J; junction bases left unmatched: 2. The CDR3 is made up of 14 amino acids. The chain's CDR3 is CASSQRTGAQPQHF. The CDR3 nucleotides read TGCGCCAGCAGCCAACGGACAGGGGCTCAGCCCCAGCATTTT.